The present entry profiles one TCR beta chain with its context. Its antigen remains undetermined. Base qualities are not provided; no much larger clone lies one nucleotide away. These data belong to a study of T cells in Graves' hyperthyroidism and ophthalmopathy (dated by TCRdb to between 2018 and 2020). Looking at the study overall: To identify distinguishing TCR V-J signatures, a discovery cohort of 100 or so patients was used, comprising 40 to 45 with Graves' ophthalmopathy and roughly 60 with stable Graves' hyperthyroidism. The paper describes TCR Vbeta CDR3 sequencing of 140 or so peripheral blood samples, made up of 43 ophthalmopathy patients, some 80 hyperthyroidism patients and some 17 progressor patients. The study also compared thyroid tissue and blood T-cell repertoires from about six Graves' hyperthyroidism patients. For training and testing, the roughly 100 patients in the discovery cohort were randomly divided in a 7:3 ratio. Prospective prediction of ophthalmopathy was tested in an independent validation cohort of approximately 19 hyperthyroidism patients and 17 patients who later progressed to ophthalmopathy. Following sampling, methimazole starting at 30 mg daily was given to hyperthyroidism patients, and high-dose intravenous methylprednisolone was given to ophthalmopathy patients.

From its cysteine to its phenylalanine, the CDR3 spans 14 amino acids. The entry retains the CDR3 DNA only, 42 bases that are in frame from base 1. V is reduced by 0 bases and J by 4 bases, leaving a spacing of 12 bases between them. CDR1 and CDR2, looked up from the germline V gene (reference sequence), are GTSNPN and SVGIG. The investigation overall reported the following: In cross-validation, a model built on a 13 V-J signature told ophthalmopathy apart from stable hyperthyroidism with under 90% sensitivity and approximately 84% specificity, and in testing the same model reached 80%/75%. Sample size was not statistically predetermined, and investigators were not blinded to group allocation. Most expanded thyroid clonotypes (frequency above 0.001) were also found in blood, which suggests that blood repertoires may mirror thyroid immune responses. During validation, the model predicted progression to ophthalmopathy a median of around 6 months ahead of onset, with more than 55% sensitivity and 72% to 80% specificity.

The TCR beta CDR3 regions were amplified from the RNA transcripts. For the first round of RT-PCR on the TCR CDR3, the HTBI primer set was used together with the Qiagen OneStep RT-PCR kit. The libraries were constructed in a second round of multiplex PCR and then size-selected and purified. The libraries were sequenced on an Illumina HiSeq2000 using paired-end 100 bp reads. The source study handled its data this way. SOAPnuke was used to process the raw data, with reads discarded if the reads contained adapters or uncalled bases, had a mean Phred below 15, or lacked an exact constant-primer or identifier match. COPE v1.2.5 was used to merge high-quality paired reads, and clonotypes were defined as unique nucleotide sequences. MiTCR v1.1 was used to align clonotypes to the IMGT TRBV, TRBD and TRBJ reference segments. The analysis was restricted to V-J combinations with a frequency above 0.0001, which together covered 99% to 99.2% of the repertoires. The TCS score was defined as the ratio of F50 (clonal expansion) to E x V (chaos), calculated using BLOSUM62-based TCRdist between CDR3 peptides within each V-J. Welch's t-statistics and random forest reduced fewer than 600 V-J features to roughly 13, which were used in a naive Bayes classifier (R e1071). Thyroid-blood repertoire similarity was quantified with the Morisita-Horn index. TCRdb reprocessed the public reads (quality trimming at Q25 with fastp, clone calling with MiXCR) and kept in-frame beta chains. Each CDR3 protein appears once, grouped with its most common genes and DNA. The V and J calls here are based on TCRdb, not the publication. The sample has almost 600,000 distinct CDR3 sequences on record, about half of them singletons. About 8% of the sample is taken by the ten largest.

Graves' hyperthyroidism was defined as stable when no progression to ophthalmopathy occurred over 18 months of follow-up. Hyperthyroidism patients were newly diagnosed, had a disease duration of under 2 months, and were aged 18 to 65 years. Patients with uncontrolled infections, other autoimmune diseases, pregnancy or lactation were excluded. Clinical symptoms, serum thyroxine and TRAb, thyroid ultrasound, and orbital computed tomography formed the basis for the diagnoses. Trizol reagent was used to extract total RNA, and RNA quality was then checked on an Agilent 2100 Bioanalyzer. Sequencing was performed on peripheral blood or thyroid tissue (not recorded which). The sequence was obtained from a woman younger than 35 with Graves' hyperthyroidism. The rearrangement joined TRBV30 to TRBJ1-1; a tentative D call is TRBD1 (6 bases match). The CDR3 protein is CAWSVSGAGTEAFF. The bases are TGTGCCTGGAGTGTTTCGGGGGCAGGCACTGAAGCTTTCTTT.